The present T cell receptor beta chain was sequenced within a study of blood T cell repertoires in COVID-19. Measured with immunoSEQ multiplex PCR; TCRdb has only the in-frame clones, and not every one. The sample gives 100,000 to 150,000 clones, around four fifths of which show up once; 2.4% is in the top ten. Germline V gene data show CDR1 as ENHRY and CDR2 as SYGVKD. The CDR3 contains 12 residues. V lost 6 bases, J lost 5 bases, and 3 bases stayed unmatched. The source of this sequence is a man aged 35 to 55 with acute COVID-19. The chain is built from TRBV10-3 and TRBJ2-7; 8 positions agree with TRBD1. The sample comprised PBMCs or T cells enriched from blood (not recorded which). The CDR3 bases are TGTGCCATCAGAGGACAGGGCCACGAGCAGTACTTC. Protein product: CAIRGQGHEQYF.